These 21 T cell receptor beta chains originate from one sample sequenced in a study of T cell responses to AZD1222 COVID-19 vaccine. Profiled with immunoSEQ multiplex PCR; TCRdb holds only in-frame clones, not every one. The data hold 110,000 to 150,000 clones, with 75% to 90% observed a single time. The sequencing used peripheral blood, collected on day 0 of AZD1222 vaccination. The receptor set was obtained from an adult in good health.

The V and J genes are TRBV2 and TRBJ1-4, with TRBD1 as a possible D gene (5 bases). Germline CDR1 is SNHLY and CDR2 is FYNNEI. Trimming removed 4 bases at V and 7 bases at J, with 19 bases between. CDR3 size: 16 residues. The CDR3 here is CASSGLLGVRSEKLFF. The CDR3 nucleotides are TGTGCCAGCAGTGGGTTGCTGGGGGTACGGAGTGAAAAACTGTTTTTT. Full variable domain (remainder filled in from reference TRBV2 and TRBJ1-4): EPEVTQTPSHQVTQMGQEVILRCVPISNHLYFYWYRQILGQKVEFLVSFYNNEISEKSEIFDDQFSVERPDGSNFTLKIRSTKLEDSAMYFCASSGLLGVRSEKLFFGSGTQLSVL.

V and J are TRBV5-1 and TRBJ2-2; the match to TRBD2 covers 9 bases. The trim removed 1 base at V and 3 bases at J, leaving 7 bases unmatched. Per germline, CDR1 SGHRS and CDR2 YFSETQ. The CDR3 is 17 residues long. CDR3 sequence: CASSLSVLAGYTGELFF. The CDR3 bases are TGCGCCAGCAGCTTGTCGGTGCTAGCGGGATACACCGGGGAGCTGTTTTTT.

The CDR3 sequence is CASSMARGSYGYTF. For the CDR3, the DNA is TGTGCCAGCAGTATGGCAAGGGGAAGCTATGGCTACACCTTC. This chain joins TRBV7-9 and TRBJ1-2; D might be TRBD1 (5 bases). V gave up 6 bases and J gave up 4 bases, with 15 bases separating them. Germline CDR1 SEHNR, CDR2 FQNEAQ (reference sequence). CDR3 length equals 14 residues.

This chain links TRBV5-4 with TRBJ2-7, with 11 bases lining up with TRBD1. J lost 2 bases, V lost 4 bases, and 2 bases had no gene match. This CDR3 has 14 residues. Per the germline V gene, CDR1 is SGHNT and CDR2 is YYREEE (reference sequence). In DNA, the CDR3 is TGTGCCAGCAGCCCGGGACAGGGGGCCTACGAGCAGTACTTC. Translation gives CASSPGQGAYEQYF.

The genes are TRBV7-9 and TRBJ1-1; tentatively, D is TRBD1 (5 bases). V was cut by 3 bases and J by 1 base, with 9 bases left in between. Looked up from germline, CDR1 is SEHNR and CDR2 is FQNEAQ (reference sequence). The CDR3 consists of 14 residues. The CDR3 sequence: CASSFGTPNTEAFF. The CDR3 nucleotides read TGTGCCAGCAGCTTCGGGACCCCGAACACTGAAGCTTTCTTT.

CDR3 sequence: CASSFSGETQYF. The CDR3 bases are TGTGCCAGCAGCTTTAGTGGAGAGACCCAGTACTTC. J is TRBJ2-5 and V is TRBV7-2, with no clear D. The CDR3 runs 12 residues. The germline V gene encodes CDR1 SGHTA and CDR2 FQGNSA. Trimming pared 3 bases from V and 4 bases from J, leaving 6 bases between.

CDR3 DNA sequence: TGCGCCAGCAGCTCTAAGACAGGGCGGTACGAGCAGTACTTC. Amino acids: CASSSKTGRYEQYF. The chain carries TRBV5-1 and TRBJ2-7; TRBD1 matches 7 bases. The CDR3 runs to 14 residues. V was clipped by 3 bases and J by 4 bases; unmatched bases: 7. Germline V gene lookup returns CDR1 SGHRS and CDR2 YFSETQ.

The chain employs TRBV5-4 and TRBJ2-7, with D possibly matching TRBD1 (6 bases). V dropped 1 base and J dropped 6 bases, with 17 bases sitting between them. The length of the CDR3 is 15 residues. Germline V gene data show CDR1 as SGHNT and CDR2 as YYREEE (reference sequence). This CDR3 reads CASSLPGQPTLEQYF. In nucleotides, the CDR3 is TGTGCCAGCAGCTTGCCGGGACAACCGACTCTCGAGCAGTACTTC.

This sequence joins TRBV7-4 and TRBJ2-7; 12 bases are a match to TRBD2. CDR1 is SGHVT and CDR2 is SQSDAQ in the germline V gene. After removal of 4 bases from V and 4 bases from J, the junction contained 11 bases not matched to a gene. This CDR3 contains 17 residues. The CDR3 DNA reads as TGTGCCAGCAGCTCCCCAACACCGACTAGCGGGAGTTACGAGCAGTACTTC. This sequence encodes CASSSPTPTSGSYEQYF.

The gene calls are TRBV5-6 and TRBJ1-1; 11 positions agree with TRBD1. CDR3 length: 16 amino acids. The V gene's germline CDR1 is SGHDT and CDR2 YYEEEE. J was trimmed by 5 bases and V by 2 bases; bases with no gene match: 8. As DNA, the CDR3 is TGTGCCAGCAGCTTTACCGGGACAGGGGGAGCGACTGAAGCTTTCTTT. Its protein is CASSFTGTGGATEAFF.

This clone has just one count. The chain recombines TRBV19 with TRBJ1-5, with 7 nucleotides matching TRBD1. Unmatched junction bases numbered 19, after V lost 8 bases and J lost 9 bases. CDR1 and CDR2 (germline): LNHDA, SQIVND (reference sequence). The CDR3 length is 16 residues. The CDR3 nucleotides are TGTGCCAGTCTTCCCAGGCAGGGGGTTAGGGGACGGCCCCAGCATTTT. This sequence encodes CASLPRQGVRGRPQHF.

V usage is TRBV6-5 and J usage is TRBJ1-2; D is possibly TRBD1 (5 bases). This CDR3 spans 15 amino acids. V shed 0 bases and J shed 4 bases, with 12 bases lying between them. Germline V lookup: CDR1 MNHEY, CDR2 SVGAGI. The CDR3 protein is CASSYSGGRFYGYTF. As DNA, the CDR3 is TGTGCCAGCAGTTACTCGGGGGGACGGTTCTATGGCTACACCTTC.

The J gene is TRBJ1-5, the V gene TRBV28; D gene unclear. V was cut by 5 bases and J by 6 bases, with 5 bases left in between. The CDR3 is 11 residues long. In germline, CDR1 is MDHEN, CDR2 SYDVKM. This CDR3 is CASSRFQPQHF. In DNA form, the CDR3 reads TGTGCCAGCAGTCGGTTTCAGCCCCAGCATTTT.

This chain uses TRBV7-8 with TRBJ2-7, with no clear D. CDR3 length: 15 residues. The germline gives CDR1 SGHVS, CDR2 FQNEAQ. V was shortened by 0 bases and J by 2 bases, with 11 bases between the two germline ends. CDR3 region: CASSLAFKGTYEQYF. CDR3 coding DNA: TGTGCCAGCAGCTTAGCGTTTAAGGGTACCTACGAGCAGTACTTC.

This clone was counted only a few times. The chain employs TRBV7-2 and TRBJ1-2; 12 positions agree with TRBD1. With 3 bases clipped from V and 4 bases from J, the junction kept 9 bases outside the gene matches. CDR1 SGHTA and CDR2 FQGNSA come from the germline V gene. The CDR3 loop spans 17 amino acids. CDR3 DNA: TGTGCCAGCAGCTTCGCCGGGACAGGGGGCTATAGCTATGGCTACACCTTC. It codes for CASSFAGTGGYSYGYTF. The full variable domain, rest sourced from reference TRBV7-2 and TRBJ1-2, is GAGVSQSPSNKVTEKGKDVELRCDPISGHTALYWYRQSLGQGLEFLIYFQGNSAPDKSGLPSDRFSAERTGGSVSTLTIQRTQQEDSAVYLCASSFAGTGGYSYGYTFGSGTRLTVV.

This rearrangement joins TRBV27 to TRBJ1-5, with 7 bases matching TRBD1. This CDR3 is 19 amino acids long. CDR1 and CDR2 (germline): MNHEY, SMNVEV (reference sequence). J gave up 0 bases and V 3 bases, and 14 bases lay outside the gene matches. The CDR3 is CASSFRTGGRRYSNQPQHF. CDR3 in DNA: TGTGCCAGCAGTTTCCGGACAGGTGGGAGGAGGTATAGCAATCAGCCCCAGCATTTT.

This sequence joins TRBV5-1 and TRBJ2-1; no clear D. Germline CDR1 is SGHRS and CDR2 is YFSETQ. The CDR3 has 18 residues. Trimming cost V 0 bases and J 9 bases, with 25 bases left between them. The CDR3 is CASSLVGRLLKPEGEQFF. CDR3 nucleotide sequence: TGCGCCAGCAGCTTGGTTGGCAGACTGCTTAAGCCCGAAGGTGAGCAGTTCTTC.

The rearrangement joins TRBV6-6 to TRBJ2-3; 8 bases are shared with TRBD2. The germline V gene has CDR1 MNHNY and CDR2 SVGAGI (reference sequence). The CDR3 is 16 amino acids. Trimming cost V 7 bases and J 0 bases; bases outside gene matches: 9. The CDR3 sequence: CASTETGTSSTDTQYF. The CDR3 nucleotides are TGTGCCAGCACGGAGACCGGGACTAGTAGCACAGATACGCAGTATTTT.

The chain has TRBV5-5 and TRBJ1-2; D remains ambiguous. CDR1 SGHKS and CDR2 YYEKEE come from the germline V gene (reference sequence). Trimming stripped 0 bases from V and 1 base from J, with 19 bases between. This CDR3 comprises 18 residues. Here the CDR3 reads CASSLAVEALSGNYGYTF. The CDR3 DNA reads TGTGCCAGCAGCTTGGCGGTGGAGGCCTTATCAGGTAACTATGGCTACACCTTC.

CDR3 amino acids: CASSSATGSNYGYTF. In nucleotides, the CDR3 is TGTGCCAGCAGTTCCGCGACAGGGTCTAACTATGGCTACACCTTC. The chain couples TRBV28 to TRBJ1-2; 7 nucleotides agree with TRBD1. The CDR3 is 15 residues long. Unmatched junction bases numbered 5, after V lost 4 bases and J lost 0 bases. The germline V gene encodes CDR1 MDHEN and CDR2 SYDVKM.

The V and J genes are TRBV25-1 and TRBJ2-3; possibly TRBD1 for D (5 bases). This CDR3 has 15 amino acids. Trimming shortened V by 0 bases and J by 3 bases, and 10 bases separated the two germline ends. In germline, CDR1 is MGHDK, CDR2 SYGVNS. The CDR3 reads CASSEYMGPTDTQYF. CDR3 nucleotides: TGTGCCAGCAGTGAATATATGGGGCCGACAGATACGCAGTATTTT.